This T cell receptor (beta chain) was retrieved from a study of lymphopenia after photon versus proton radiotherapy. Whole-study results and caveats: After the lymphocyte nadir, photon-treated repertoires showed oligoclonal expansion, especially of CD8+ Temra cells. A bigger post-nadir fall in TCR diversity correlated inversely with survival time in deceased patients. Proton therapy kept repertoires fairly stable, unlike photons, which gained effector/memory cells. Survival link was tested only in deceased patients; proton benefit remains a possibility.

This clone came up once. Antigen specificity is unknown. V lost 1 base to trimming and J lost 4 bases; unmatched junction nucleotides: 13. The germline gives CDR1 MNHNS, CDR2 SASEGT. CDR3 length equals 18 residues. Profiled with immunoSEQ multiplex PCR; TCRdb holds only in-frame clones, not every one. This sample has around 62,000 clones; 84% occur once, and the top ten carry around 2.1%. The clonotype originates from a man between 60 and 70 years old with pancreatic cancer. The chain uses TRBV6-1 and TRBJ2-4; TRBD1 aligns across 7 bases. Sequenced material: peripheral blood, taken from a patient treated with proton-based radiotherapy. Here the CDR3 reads CASSEGWAGGSEKNIQYF. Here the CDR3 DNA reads TGTGCCAGCAGTGAAGGATGGGCAGGGGGAAGTGAGAAAAACATTCAGTACTTC.